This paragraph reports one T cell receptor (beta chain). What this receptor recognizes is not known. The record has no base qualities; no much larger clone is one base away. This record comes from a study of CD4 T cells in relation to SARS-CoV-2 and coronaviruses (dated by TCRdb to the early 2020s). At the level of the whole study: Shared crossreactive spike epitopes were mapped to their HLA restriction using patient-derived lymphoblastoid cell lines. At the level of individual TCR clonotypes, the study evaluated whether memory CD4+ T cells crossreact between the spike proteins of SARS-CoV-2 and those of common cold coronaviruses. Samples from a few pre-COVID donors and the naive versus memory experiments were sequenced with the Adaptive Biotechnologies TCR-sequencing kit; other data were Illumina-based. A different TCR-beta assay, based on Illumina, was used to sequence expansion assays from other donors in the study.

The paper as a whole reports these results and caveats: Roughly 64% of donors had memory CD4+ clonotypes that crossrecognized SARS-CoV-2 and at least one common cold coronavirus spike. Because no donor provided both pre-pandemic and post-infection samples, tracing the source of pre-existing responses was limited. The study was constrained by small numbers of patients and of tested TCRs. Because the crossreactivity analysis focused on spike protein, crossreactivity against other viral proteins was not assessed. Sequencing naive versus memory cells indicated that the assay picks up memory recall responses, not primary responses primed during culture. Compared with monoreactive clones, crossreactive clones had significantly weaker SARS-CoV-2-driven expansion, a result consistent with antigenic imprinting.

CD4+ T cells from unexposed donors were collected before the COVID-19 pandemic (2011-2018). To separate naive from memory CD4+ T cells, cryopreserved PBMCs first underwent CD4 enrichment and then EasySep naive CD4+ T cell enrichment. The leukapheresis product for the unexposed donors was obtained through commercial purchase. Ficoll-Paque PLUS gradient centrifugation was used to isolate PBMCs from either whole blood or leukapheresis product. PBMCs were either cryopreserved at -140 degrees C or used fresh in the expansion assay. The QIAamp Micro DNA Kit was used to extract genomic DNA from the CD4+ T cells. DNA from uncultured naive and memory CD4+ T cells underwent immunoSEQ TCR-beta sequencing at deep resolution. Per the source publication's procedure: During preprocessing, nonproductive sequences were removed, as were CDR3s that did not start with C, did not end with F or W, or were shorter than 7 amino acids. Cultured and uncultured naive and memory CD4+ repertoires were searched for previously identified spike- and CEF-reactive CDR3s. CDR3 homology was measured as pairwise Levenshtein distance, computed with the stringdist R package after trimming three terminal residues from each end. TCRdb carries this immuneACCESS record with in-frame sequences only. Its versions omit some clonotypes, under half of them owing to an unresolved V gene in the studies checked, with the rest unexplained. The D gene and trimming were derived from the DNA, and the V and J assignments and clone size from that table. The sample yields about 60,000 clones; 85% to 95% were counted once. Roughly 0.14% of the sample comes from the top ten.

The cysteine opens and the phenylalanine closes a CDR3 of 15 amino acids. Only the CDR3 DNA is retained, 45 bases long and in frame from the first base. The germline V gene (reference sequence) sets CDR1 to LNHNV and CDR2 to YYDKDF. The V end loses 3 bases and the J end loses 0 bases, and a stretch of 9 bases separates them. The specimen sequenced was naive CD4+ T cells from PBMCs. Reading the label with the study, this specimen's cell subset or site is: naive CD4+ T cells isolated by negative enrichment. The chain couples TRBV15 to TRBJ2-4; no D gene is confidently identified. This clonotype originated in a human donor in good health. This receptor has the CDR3 CATSRRTVAKNIQYF. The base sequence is TGTGCCACCAGCAGGAGGACCGTAGCCAAAAACATTCAGTACTTC. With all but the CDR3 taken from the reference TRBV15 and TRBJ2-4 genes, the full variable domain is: DAMVIQNPRYQVTQFGKPVTLSCSQTLNHNVMYWYQQKSSQAPKLLFHYYDKDFNNEADTPDNFQSRRPNTSFCFLDIRSPGLGDTAMYLCATSRRTVAKNIQYFGAGTRLSVL.